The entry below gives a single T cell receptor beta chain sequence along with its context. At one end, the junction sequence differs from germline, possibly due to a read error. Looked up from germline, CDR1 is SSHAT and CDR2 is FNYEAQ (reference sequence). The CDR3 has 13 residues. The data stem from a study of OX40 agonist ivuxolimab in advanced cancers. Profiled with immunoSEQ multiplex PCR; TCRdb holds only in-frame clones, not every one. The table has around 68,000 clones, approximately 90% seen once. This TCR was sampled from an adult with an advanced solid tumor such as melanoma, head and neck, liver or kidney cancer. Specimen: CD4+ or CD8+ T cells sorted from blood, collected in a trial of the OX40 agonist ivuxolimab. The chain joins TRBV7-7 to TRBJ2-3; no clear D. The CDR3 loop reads CASSLLGGDTQYF. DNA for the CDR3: TGTGCTAGCAGCTTATTAGGTGGAGATACGCAGTATTTT.